This T cell receptor beta chain appears in the sequencing data of a study of blood T cells in healthy people across ages. Remarks on this clonotype: Its antigen is unknown.

General study findings and limits: Aged donors had fewer naive CD4+ cells and lower diversity than long-lived donors.

Sample-barcoded 5' priming and a J-beta primer mix drove a second PCR of about 7 to 11 cycles. Each single sample gave us at least 2.5 million CDR3-containing paired-end reads. TCRdb processed the 5' RACE reads anew with MiXCR; each CDR3 protein has one entry. This sample has roughly 680,000 distinct CDR3 sequences, with over 20% found just once. The CDR3 loop spans 14 amino acids. Trimming cost V 2 bases and J 5 bases, with 16 bases left between them. Germline CDR1 reads DFQATT; CDR2 reads SNEGSKA (reference sequence). The V and J genes are TRBV20-1 and TRBJ2-7, with D perhaps given as TRBD1 or TRBD2 (6 bases each). Sequencing input: blood. The sequence was collected from a man between 65 and 80 years old in good health. This chain's CDR3 is CSARNRARRDEQYF. In DNA form, the CDR3 reads TGCAGTGCTAGAAACAGGGCCAGGAGGGACGAGCAGTACTTC.